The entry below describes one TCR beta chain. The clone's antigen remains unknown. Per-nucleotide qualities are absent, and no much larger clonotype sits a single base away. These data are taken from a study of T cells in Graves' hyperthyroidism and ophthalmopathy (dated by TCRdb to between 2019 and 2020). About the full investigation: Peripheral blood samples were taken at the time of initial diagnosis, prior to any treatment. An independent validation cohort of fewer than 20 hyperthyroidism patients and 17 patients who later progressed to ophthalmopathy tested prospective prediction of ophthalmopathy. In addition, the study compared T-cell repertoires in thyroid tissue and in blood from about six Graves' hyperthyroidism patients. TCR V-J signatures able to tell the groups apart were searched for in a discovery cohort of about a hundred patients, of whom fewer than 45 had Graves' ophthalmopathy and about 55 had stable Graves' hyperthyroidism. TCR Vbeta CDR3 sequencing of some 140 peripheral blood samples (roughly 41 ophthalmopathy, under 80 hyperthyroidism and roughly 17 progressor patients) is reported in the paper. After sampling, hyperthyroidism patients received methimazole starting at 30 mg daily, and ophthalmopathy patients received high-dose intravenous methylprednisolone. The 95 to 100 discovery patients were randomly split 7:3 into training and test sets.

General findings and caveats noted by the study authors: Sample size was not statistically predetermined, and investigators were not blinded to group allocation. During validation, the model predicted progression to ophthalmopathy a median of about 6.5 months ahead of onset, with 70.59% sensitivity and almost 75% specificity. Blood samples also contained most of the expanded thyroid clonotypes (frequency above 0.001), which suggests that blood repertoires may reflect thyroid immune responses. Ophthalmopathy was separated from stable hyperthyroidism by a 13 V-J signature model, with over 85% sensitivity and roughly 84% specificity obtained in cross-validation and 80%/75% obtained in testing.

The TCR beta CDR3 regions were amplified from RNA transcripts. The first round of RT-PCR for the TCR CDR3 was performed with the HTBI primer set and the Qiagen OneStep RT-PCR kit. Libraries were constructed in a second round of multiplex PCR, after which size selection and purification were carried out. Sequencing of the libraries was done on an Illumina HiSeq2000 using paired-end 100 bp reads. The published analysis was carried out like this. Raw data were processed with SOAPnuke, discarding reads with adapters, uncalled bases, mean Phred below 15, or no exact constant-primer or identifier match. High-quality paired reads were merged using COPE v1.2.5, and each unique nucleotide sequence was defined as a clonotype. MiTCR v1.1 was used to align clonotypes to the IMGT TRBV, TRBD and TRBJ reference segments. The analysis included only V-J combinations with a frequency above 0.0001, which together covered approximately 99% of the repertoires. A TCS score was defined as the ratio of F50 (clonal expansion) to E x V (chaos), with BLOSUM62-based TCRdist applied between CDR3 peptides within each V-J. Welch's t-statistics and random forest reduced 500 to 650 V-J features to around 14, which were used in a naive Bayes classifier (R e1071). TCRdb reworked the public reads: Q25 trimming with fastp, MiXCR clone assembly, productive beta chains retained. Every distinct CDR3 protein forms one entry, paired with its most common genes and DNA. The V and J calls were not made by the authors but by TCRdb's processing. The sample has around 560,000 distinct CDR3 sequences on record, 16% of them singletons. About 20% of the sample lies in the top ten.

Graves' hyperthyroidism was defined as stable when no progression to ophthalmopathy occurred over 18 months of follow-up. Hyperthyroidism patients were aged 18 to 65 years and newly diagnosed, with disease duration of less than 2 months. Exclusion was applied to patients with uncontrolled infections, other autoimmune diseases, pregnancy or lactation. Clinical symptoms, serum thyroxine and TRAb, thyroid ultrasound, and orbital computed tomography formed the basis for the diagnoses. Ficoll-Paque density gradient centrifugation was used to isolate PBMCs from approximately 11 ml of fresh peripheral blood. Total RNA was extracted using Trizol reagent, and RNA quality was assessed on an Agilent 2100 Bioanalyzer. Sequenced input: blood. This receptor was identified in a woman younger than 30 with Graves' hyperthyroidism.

CDR3 region: CASSLAIGHEQFF. The nucleotide sequence reads as follows: TGTGCCAGCAGCTTAGCCATAGGGCATGAGCAGTTCTTC. Rearrangement joined TRBV11-2 to TRBJ2-1; no D gene call is confident. The CDR3 covers 13 residues, taking in both the cysteine and the phenylalanine. CDR3 DNA only is kept here, 39 bases in frame from base 1. V and J lose 1 base and 8 bases, and a span of 9 bases separates them. Via the germline V gene, CDR1 is SGHAT and CDR2 FQNNGV.